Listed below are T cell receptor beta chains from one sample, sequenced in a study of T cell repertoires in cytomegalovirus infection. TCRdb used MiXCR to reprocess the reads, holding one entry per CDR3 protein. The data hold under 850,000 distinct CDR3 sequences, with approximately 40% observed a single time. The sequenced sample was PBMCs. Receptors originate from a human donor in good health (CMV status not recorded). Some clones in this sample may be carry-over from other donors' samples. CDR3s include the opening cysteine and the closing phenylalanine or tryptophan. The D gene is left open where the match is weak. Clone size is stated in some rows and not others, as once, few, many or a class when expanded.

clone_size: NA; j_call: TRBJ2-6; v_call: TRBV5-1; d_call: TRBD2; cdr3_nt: TGCGCCAGCTCCGGGGGGAACTCTGGGGCCAACGTCCTGACTTTC; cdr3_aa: CASSGGNSGANVLTF
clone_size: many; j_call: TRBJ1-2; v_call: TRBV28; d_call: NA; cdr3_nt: TGTGCCAGCAGTTGGCAGTTAGACTATGGCTACACCTTC; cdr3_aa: CASSWQLDYGYTF
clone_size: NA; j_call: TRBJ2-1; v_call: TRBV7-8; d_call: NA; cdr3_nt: TGTGCCAGCACTCTTTACTTGGGGAATGAGCAGTTCTTC; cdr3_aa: CASTLYLGNEQFF
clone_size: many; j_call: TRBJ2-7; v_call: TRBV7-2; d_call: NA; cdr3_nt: TGTGCCAGCAGCTTCCCCGAACCCTACGAGCAGTACTTC; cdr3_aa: CASSFPEPYEQYF
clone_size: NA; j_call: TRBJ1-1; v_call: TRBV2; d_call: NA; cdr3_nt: TGTGCCAGCGGGGCTGAAGCTTTCTTT; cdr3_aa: CASGAEAFF
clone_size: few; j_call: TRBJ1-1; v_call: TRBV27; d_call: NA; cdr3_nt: TGTGCCAGCACGAAGGGGGATCTGAACACTGAAGCTTTCTTT; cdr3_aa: CASTKGDLNTEAFF
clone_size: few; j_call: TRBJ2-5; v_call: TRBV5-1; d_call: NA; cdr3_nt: TGCGCCAGCAGCTTGGAAGATGGGGGCAGAGAGACCCAGTACTTC; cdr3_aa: CASSLEDGGRETQYF
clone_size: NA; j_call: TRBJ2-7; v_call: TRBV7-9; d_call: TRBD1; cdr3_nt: TGTGCCAGCAGCCCTCGACAGGGGTCAGGGCAGTACTTC; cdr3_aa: CASSPRQGSGQYF
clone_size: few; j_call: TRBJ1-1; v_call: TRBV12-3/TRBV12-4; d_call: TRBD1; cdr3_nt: TGTGCCAGCAGTCGACAGGGGGAAGACCCTGAAGCTTTCTTT; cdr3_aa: CASSRQGEDPEAFF
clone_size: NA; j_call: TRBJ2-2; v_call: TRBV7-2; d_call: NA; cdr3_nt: TGTGCCAGCAACTTAGCGGAGAACACCGGGGAGCTGTTTTTT; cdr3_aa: CASNLAENTGELFF
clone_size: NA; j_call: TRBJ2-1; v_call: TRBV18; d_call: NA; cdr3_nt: TGTGCCAGCTCACCACCGGGCCGCGGCAATGAGCAGTTCTTC; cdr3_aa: CASSPPGRGNEQFF
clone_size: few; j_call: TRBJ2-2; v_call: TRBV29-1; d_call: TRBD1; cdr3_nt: TGCAGCTGTACAGGGGGTTGGAACACCGGGGAGCTGTTTTTT; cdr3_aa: CSCTGGWNTGELFF
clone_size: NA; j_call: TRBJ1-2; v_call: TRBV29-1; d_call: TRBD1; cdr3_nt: TGCAGCGTCCAAACAGGGGTAGGGGGCTACACCTTC; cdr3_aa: CSVQTGVGGYTF
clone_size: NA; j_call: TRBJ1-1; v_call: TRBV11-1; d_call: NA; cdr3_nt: TGTGCCAGCAGCTTAGGCCAGGGAAGAAGAGCTGAAGCTTTCTTT; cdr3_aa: CASSLGQGRRAEAFF
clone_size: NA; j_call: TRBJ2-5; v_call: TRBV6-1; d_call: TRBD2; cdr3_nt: TGTGCCAGCGGAGGGACTACCCAAGAGACCCAGTACTTC; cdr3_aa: CASGGTTQETQYF
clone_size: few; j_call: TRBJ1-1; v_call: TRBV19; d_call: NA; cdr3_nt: TGTGCCAGTAACTGGCTGGGAGGGGCGGAAGCTTTCTTT; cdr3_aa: CASNWLGGAEAFF
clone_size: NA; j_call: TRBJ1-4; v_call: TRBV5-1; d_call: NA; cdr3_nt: TGCGCCAGCAGTGTCTCATTACCTAATGAAAACCTGTTTTTT; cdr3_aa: CASSVSLPNENLFF
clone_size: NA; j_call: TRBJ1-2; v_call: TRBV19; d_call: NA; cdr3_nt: TGTGCCAGTAGTCCGACGGCACTGACTCGGGGGGATGGCTACACCTTC; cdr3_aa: CASSPTALTRGDGYTF
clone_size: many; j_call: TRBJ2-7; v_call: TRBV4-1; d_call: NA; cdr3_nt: TGCGCCAGCAGCCAAGATGGGGGTTCAGGGGTTCGGTACGAGCAGTACTTC; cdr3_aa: CASSQDGGSGVRYEQYF
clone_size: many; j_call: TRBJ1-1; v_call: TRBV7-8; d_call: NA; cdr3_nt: TGTGCCAGCAGCCCCCCGGAGGGGTTGTTCCCTGAAGCTTTCTTT; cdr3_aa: CASSPPEGLFPEAFF
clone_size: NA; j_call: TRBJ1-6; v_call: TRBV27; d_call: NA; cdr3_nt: TGTGCCACCAGACTCGGACAGAGTATTAATTCACCCCTCCACTTT; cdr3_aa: CATRLGQSINSPLHF
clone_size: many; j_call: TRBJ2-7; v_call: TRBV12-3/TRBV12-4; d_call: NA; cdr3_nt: TGTGCCAGCAGCGGGGCGGCGGATCCATACTACGAGCAGTACTTC; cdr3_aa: CASSGAADPYYEQYF
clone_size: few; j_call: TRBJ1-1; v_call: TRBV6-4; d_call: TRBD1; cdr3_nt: TGTGCCAGCCCTGACAGGGACCAAGTGAACACTGAAGCTTTCTTT; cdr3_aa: CASPDRDQVNTEAFF
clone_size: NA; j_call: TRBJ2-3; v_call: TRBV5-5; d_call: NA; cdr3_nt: TGTGCCAGCAGTTTTCTTAGCAGAGATACGCAGTATTTT; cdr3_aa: CASSFLSRDTQYF
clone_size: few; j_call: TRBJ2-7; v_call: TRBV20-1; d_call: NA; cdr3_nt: TGCAGTGCTAGAGAGGAGGGATGGGAGCAGTACTTC; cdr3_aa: CSAREEGWEQYF
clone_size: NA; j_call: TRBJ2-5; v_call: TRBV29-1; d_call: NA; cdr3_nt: TGCAGCGTGGCGGGATTGGGTGAGACCCAGTACTTC; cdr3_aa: CSVAGLGETQYF
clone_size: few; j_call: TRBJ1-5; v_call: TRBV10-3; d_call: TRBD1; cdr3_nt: TGTGCCATCAGGGGGGACAGGGGGAATCAGCCCCAGCATTTT; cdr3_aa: CAIRGDRGNQPQHF
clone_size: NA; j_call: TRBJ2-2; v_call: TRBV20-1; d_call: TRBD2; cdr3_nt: TGCAGTGCGGGGGGGACTAGCGGGAGTGCTGCGACCGGGGAGCTGTTTTTT; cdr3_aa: CSAGGTSGSAATGELFF
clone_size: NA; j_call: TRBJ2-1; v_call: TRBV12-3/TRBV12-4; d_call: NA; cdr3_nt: TGTGCCAGCAGTTTAGTGACGTGGGGTGAGCAGTTCTTC; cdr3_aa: CASSLVTWGEQFF
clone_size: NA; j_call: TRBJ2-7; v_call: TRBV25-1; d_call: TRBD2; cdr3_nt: TGTGCCAGCAGTGACGGAAGACTAGCGGGAGTCTCCTACGAGCAGTACTTC; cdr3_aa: CASSDGRLAGVSYEQYF
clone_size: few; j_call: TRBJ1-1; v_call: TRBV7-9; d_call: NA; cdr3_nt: TGTGCCACGATGGACAGCAGCATGAACACTGAAGCTTTCTTT; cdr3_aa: CATMDSSMNTEAFF
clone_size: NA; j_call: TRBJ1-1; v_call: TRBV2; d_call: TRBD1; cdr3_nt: TGTGCCAGCAGGGCGGGACAGGGGAGACAAATGAACACTGAAGCTTTCTTT; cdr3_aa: CASRAGQGRQMNTEAFF
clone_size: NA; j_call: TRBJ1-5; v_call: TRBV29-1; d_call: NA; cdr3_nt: TGCAGCGTGCTGGACAGTCTCTATCAGCCCCAGCATTTT; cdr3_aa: CSVLDSLYQPQHF
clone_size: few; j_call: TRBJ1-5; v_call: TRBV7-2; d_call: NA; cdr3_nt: TGTGCCAGCAGCCTTACAGGGACGAGCAATCAGCCCCAGCATTTT; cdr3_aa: CASSLTGTSNQPQHF
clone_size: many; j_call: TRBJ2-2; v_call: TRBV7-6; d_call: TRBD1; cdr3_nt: TGTGCCAGCAGCTACCGGACAGGGGGCGAGCGGCTGTTTTTT; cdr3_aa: CASSYRTGGERLFF
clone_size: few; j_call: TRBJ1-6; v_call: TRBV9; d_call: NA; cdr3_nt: TGTGCCAGCAGCGTAGATGTCAATTCACCCCTCCACTTT; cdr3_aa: CASSVDVNSPLHF
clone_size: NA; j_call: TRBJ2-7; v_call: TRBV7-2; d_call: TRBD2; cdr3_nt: TGTGCCAGCAGCTTAGGGGGGGGGGTAGGACTCTACGAGCAGTACTTC; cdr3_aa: CASSLGGGVGLYEQYF
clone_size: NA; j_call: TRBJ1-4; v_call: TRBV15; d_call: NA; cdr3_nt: TGTGCCACCAGCAGAGCCCTGGGCAAGGTTGAGGAAAAACTGTTTTTT; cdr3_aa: CATSRALGKVEEKLFF
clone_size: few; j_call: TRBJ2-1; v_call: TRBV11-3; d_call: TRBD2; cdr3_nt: TGTGCCAGCAGCACCGGGGGGGCGGGTTACAATGAGCAGTTCTTC; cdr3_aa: CASSTGGAGYNEQFF
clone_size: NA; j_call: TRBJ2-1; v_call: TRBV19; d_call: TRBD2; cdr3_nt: TGTGCCAGTAGTAGTAGCGGGAGATACAATGAGCAGTTCTTC; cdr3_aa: CASSSSGRYNEQFF
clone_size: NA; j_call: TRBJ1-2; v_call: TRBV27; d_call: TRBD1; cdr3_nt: TGTGCCAGCAGTCCCTCAAGGACAGGGGGGACTGGCTACACCTTC; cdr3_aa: CASSPSRTGGTGYTF
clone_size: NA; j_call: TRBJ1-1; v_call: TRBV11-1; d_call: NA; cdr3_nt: TGTGCCAGCAGCACGCCGGACAGGAACACTGAAGCTTTCTTT; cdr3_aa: CASSTPDRNTEAFF
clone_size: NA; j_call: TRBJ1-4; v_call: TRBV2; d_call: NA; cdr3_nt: TGTGCCAGCAGTGCCGGACGGGGAAATGAAAAACTGTTTTTT; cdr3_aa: CASSAGRGNEKLFF
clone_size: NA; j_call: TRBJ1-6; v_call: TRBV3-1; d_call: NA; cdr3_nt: TGTGCCAGCAGCCACTTTTCGAGCTCCTATAATTCACCCCTCCACTTT; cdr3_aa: CASSHFSSSYNSPLHF
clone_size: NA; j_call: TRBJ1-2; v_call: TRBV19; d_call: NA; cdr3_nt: TGTGCCAGTAGAATGGGAGGCTACACCTTC; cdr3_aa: CASRMGGYTF
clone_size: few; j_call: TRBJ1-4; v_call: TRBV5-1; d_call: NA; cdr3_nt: TGCGCCAGCAGCTTGGGACCGCTGAATGAAAAACTGTTTTTT; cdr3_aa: CASSLGPLNEKLFF
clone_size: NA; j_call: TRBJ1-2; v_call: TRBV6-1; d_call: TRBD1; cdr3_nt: TGTGCCAGCAGTGATTTCGTCAGGGGGTATGTCTACACCTTC; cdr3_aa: CASSDFVRGYVYTF
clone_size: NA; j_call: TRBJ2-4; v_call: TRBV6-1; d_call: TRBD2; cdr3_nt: TGTGCCAGCGTTGGACTAGCGGGAGTCAATCTGGGCATTCAGTACTTC; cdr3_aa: CASVGLAGVNLGIQYF
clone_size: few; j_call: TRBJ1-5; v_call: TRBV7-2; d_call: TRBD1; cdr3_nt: TGTGCCAGCAGGGTAACAGGGGGCATCGATCAGCCCCAGCATTTT; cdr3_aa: CASRVTGGIDQPQHF
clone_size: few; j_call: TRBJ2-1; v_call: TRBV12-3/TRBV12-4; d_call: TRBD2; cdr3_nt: TGTGCCAGCAGCTCCGCAGCGGGAGCCGGGGGAACCTACAATGAGCAGTTCTTC; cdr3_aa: CASSSAAGAGGTYNEQFF